Each of the 31 T cell receptor beta chains below was sequenced from the same sample in a study of blood T cell repertoires in COVID-19. Sequenced by immunoSEQ multiplex PCR; TCRdb stores in-frame clones only, minus some. The repertoire holds under 200,000 clones, with approximately 88% as singletons. The sequencing input was peripheral blood. These receptors were collected from a woman in her sixties or seventies with acute or convalescent COVID-19.

This clone was detected only a few times. This rearrangement joins TRBV5-1 to TRBJ2-4; D possibly corresponds to TRBD1 (7 bases). CDR3 size: 15 residues. Trimming took 5 bases from V and 6 from J, leaving 18 bases between them. Germline CDR1 reads SGHRS; CDR2 reads YFSETQ. In DNA form, the CDR3 reads TGCGCCAGCAGTTTAACGGGGGACAGAGGAAACATTCAGTACTTC. Protein: CASSLTGDRGNIQYF.

This clone was picked up a small number of times. The chain combines TRBV19 with TRBJ1-1; tentative D call: TRBD1 (5 bases). Germline lookup yields CDR1 LNHDA and CDR2 SQIVND (reference sequence). Trimming shortened V by 7 bases and J by 3 bases, and 24 bases separated the two germline ends. The CDR3 runs 17 residues. The chain's CDR3 is CASKMGSGGGFDTEAFF. In nucleotides, the CDR3 is TGTGCCAGTAAAATGGGGTCCGGGGGAGGGTTTGACACTGAAGCTTTCTTT.

This clone was detected only a few times. The genes are TRBV30 and TRBJ1-2; D is unclear. Germline CDR1 GTSNPN, CDR2 SVGIG (reference sequence). This CDR3 contains 12 residues. V dropped 5 bases and J dropped 2 bases, with 9 bases sitting between them. This CDR3 reads CAWSRQNYGYTF. Here the CDR3 DNA reads TGTGCCTGGTCCAGACAAAACTATGGCTACACCTTC.

V and J are TRBV29-1 and TRBJ1-1; TRBD1 aligns across 10 bases. The germline CDR1 and CDR2 sequences are SQVTM and ANQGSEA. V gave up 6 bases and J gave up 4 bases; unmatched junction bases: 5. CDR3 size: 13 residues. The CDR3 reads CSVIRTGGTEAFF. The CDR3 bases are TGCAGCGTAATAAGGACAGGGGGCACTGAAGCTTTCTTT.

The chain is built from TRBV5-1 and TRBJ1-4; no firm D call. The ends were cut back, 1 base at V and 3 bases at J, with 7 bases in the middle. Germline V gene sequence: CDR1 SGHRS, CDR2 YFSETQ. This CDR3 is built from 14 residues. CDR3 residues: CASSLPGSNEKLFF. The CDR3 nucleotides read TGCGCCAGCAGCTTGCCCGGTTCTAATGAAAAACTGTTTTTT.

The chain combines TRBV4-3 with TRBJ2-3, with TRBD2 identical over 14 bases. The CDR3 runs to 17 residues. J lost 2 bases, V lost 4 bases, and 5 bases had no gene match. CDR1 LGHNA and CDR2 YSLEER come from the germline V gene. In DNA form, the CDR3 reads TGCGCCAGCAGCCGGGGACTAGCGGGAGAAAACACAGATACGCAGTATTTT. Its protein product is CASSRGLAGENTDTQYF.

To note about this clone: At the DNA level, this CDR3 is encoded by other sequences in the same sample as well. V is TRBV28 and J is TRBJ2-5; TRBD2 is a possible D gene (6 bases). Between the trimmed V and J ends, which lost 3 bases and 1 base, there was a span of 9 bases. The CDR3 covers 14 residues. The V gene's germline CDR1 is MDHEN and CDR2 SYDVKM. The CDR3 loop reads CASSLGGPQETQYF. CDR3 sequence (DNA): TGTGCCAGCAGTTTGGGGGGACCCCAAGAGACCCAGTACTTC.

The chain combines TRBV12-3 or TRBV12-4 with TRBJ1-2; 11 nucleotides agree with TRBD1. V lost 6 bases, J lost 8 bases, and 5 bases stayed unmatched. This CDR3 is built from 13 residues. This chain's CDR3 is CASSWDRGRGYTF. Written as DNA, the CDR3 is TGTGCCAGCAGCTGGGACAGGGGGAGAGGCTACACCTTC.

V gene TRBV14 combines with J gene TRBJ2-1; no firm D call. This CDR3 contains 15 residues. The germline CDR1 and CDR2 sequences are SGHDN and FVKESK. V lost 7 bases, J lost 2 bases, and 15 bases lay in between. The CDR3 nucleotides are TGTGCCAGCAATGAGAACCTATCTCCCTACAATGAGCAGTTCTTC. Translation gives CASNENLSPYNEQFF.

CDR3 DNA: TGTGCCAGCAGCTCCCTTACGAGACAGGCAAATCAGCCCCAGCATTTT. Amino acids: CASSSLTRQANQPQHF. V and J are TRBV5-6 and TRBJ1-5; D perhaps matches TRBD1 (6 bases). V gave up 3 bases and J gave up 4 bases, with 17 bases separating them. Germline CDR1 reads SGHDT; CDR2 reads YYEEEE. The CDR3 is 16 residues long.

The J gene is TRBJ1-6, the V gene TRBV19; tentative D call: TRBD1 (6 bases). Per germline, CDR1 LNHDA and CDR2 SQIVND (reference sequence). The V and J ends lost 1 base and 6 bases respectively, with 10 bases between them. This CDR3 has 15 amino acids. The CDR3 DNA follows: TGTGCCAGTAGTATAGTTTGGACAGTTAATTCACCCCTCCACTTT. This sequence encodes CASSIVWTVNSPLHF.

The V and J genes are TRBV3-1 (or the pseudogene TRBV3-2) and TRBJ2-5; 11 bases are shared with TRBD2. CDR3 length: 16 residues. V trimming: 2 bases; J trimming: 2 bases; junction bases outside the gene matches: 4. Germline lookup yields CDR1 LGHDT and CDR2 YNNKEL (reference sequence). CDR3 sequence: CASSQNSGGVQETQYF. DNA for the CDR3: TGTGCCAGCAGCCAAAATAGCGGGGGGGTTCAAGAGACCCAGTACTTC.

The gene calls are TRBV7-9 and TRBJ1-2; 7 bases agree with TRBD1. V lost 5 bases to trimming and J lost 0 bases; unmatched junction nucleotides: 9. Germline V lookup: CDR1 SEHNR, CDR2 FQNEAQ (reference sequence). This CDR3 contains 16 residues. For the CDR3, the DNA is TGTGCCAGCAGCCTAATTGGGACAGAAGCTAACTATGGCTACACCTTC. Translation: CASSLIGTEANYGYTF.

V gene TRBV9 combines with J gene TRBJ2-1, with 10 bases lining up with TRBD2. Germline CDR1 and CDR2: SGDLS and YYNGEE. This CDR3 is built from 15 residues. V dropped 4 bases and J dropped 2; count of bases not matched to a gene: 3. The CDR3 bases are TGTGCCAGCAGCCGCAGCGGGGGGGCCTACAATGAGCAGTTCTTC. Its protein is CASSRSGGAYNEQFF.

The rearrangement uses TRBV7-2 and TRBJ2-7, with D possibly matching TRBD2 (6 bases). V shed 1 base and J shed 6 bases, with 16 bases lying between them. Germline CDR1 SGHTA, CDR2 FQGNSA. The CDR3 runs 15 residues. The CDR3 protein is CASSLVGGLLAEQYF. The CDR3 bases are TGTGCCAGCAGCTTAGTGGGGGGACTCCTCGCCGAGCAGTACTTC. The variable domain in full, completed from reference TRBV7-2 and TRBJ2-7, reads GAGVSQSPSNKVTEKGKDVELRCDPISGHTALYWYRQSLGQGLEFLIYFQGNSAPDKSGLPSDRFSAERTGGSVSTLTIQRTQQEDSAVYLCASSLVGGLLAEQYFGPGTRLTVT.

The CDR3 is CASSDQGGNEAFF. DNA for the CDR3: TGTGCCAGCAGCGACCAAGGAGGAAATGAAGCTTTCTTT. The V gene is TRBV7-2, the J gene TRBJ1-1; D uncertain. The CDR3 sequence is 13 residues long. Germline V CDR1 and CDR2: SGHTA, FQGNSA. With 5 bases removed from V and 7 bases from J, the gap between germline ends came to 14 bases. The entire variable domain, with the rest obtained from reference TRBV7-2 and TRBJ1-1, is as follows: GAGVSQSPSNKVTEKGKDVELRCDPISGHTALYWYRQSLGQGLEFLIYFQGNSAPDKSGLPSDRFSAERTGGSVSTLTIQRTQQEDSAVYLCASSDQGGNEAFFGQGTRLTVV.

This chain connects TRBV7-9 to TRBJ1-4, with D possibly matching TRBD1 (6 bases). Deletions cut 0 bases from V and 7 bases from J, with 12 bases between. Germline V gene sequence: CDR1 SEHNR, CDR2 FQNEAQ (reference sequence). CDR3 length: 15 residues. For the CDR3, the DNA is TGTGCCAGCAGCTTAGCGACAGGCCATACTGAAAAACTGTTTTTT. Amino acid sequence: CASSLATGHTEKLFF.

The chain joins TRBV10-1 to TRBJ2-7; 9 bases are shared with TRBD1. The CDR3 totals 15 residues. In germline, CDR1 is WNHNN, CDR2 SYGVQD (reference sequence). V lost 6 bases, J lost 5 bases, and 11 bases stayed unmatched. CDR3 protein: CASRVYRGRFDEQYF. DNA for the CDR3: TGCGCCAGCAGGGTTTACAGGGGGCGGTTCGACGAGCAGTACTTC.

The rearrangement joins TRBV18 to TRBJ2-2, with TRBD1 identical over 7 bases. Germline V gives CDR1 KGHSH, CDR2 LQKENI. The V and J ends lost 4 bases and 4 bases, in that order; junction bases with no gene match: 3. The CDR3 has 14 residues. CDR3 in DNA: TGTGCCAGCTCACTTGACAGGGTCACCGGGGAGCTGTTTTTT. Protein: CASSLDRVTGELFF.

In the case of this clone: Its ends do not fully match the called genes, so a read error is possible. The chain couples TRBV30 to TRBJ2-4, with a weak D call TRBD2 (6 bases). The CDR3 sequence is 11 residues long. CDR1 GTSNPN and CDR2 SVGIG come from the germline V gene (reference sequence). The CDR3 loop is CACQRRDFTNF. DNA of the CDR3: TGTGCCTGCCAGAGGCGGGACTTTACAAACTTC. Based on the CDR3 plus reference TRBV30 and TRBJ2-4, the full variable domain is SQTIHQWPATLVQPVGSPLSLECTVEGTSNPNLYWYRQAAGRGLQLLFYSVGIGQISSEVPQNLSASRPQDRQFILSSKKLLLSDSGFYLCACQRRDFTNFGAGTRLSVL.

About this clone: The sample carries other DNA sequences with the same CDR3. The V and J genes are TRBV6-5 and TRBJ1-2; TRBD1 agrees at 12 bases. Germline assignment: CDR1 MNHEY and CDR2 SVGAGI. CDR3 length: 15 residues. Unmatched junction bases numbered 4, after V lost 0 bases and J lost 8 bases. CDR3 region: CASSYSGQGARGYTF. CDR3 DNA: TGTGCCAGCAGTTACTCGGGACAGGGGGCAAGGGGCTACACCTTC.

The J gene is TRBJ2-7, the V gene TRBV30; 12 bases align to TRBD2. CDR3 length: 14 amino acids. Germline V gene lookup returns CDR1 GTSNPN and CDR2 SVGIG (reference sequence). Trimming at V came to 2 bases and at J to 5 bases, leaving 4 bases not matched to a gene. CDR3 protein: CAWSPSGGANEQYF. For the CDR3, the DNA is TGTGCCTGGAGTCCTAGCGGGGGGGCCAACGAGCAGTACTTC.

This chain uses TRBV3-1 (or the pseudogene TRBV3-2) with TRBJ2-2; 7 nucleotides line up with TRBD2. V trimming: 4 bases; J trimming: 6 bases; junction bases outside the gene matches: 8. Germline lookup yields CDR1 LGHDT and CDR2 YNNKEL (reference sequence). The CDR3 contains 15 residues. The DNA for the CDR3 is TGTGCCAGCAGCCCCATTTCGGCGGGGGCCGGGGAGCTGTTTTTT. It is translated as CASSPISAGAGELFF.

To note about this clone: The junction does not match germline at one end; this may be a read error. V usage is TRBV7-7 and J usage is TRBJ2-3; 9 nucleotides align to TRBD1. The CDR3 is made up of 16 amino acids. The germline V gene has CDR1 SSHAT and CDR2 FNYEAQ (reference sequence). CDR3 sequence reads: CASSLATGGNTDTQYF. The CDR3 coding sequence is TGTGCTAGCAGCTTAGCGACAGGGGGGAACACAGATACGCAGTATTTT.

The chain couples TRBV30 to TRBJ2-5; no definite D call. The V end lost 0 bases, the J end lost 3 bases, and 5 bases lay between the germline ends. CDR3 length: 12 amino acids. Germline CDR1 is GTSNPN and CDR2 is SVGIG (reference sequence). This CDR3 reads CAWSVSKETQYF. The CDR3 nucleotides read TGTGCCTGGAGTGTCTCTAAAGAGACCCAGTACTTC.

CDR3 protein: CASSLSVGGGPGYNEQFF. The CDR3 DNA is TGTGCCAGCAGCCTTTCTGTGGGCGGGGGGCCAGGGTACAATGAGCAGTTCTTC. J is TRBJ2-1 and V is TRBV3-1 (or the pseudogene TRBV3-2), with 8 bases identical to TRBD2. The CDR3 has 18 residues. J was trimmed by 4 bases and V by 4 bases; bases with no gene match: 15. Germline CDR1 reads LGHDT; CDR2 reads YNNKEL (reference sequence).

The rearrangement links TRBV18 to TRBJ1-2; the match to TRBD1 covers 8 bases. The CDR3 length is 12 residues. Trimming at V came to 5 bases and at J to 7 bases, leaving 3 bases not matched to a gene. Germline V lookup: CDR1 KGHSH, CDR2 LQKENI. The CDR3 sequence: CASSDRGAGYTF. CDR3 in DNA: TGTGCCAGCTCAGACAGGGGTGCTGGCTACACCTTC. The full variable domain, completed using reference TRBV18 and TRBJ1-2, is NAGVMQNPRHLVRRRGQEARLRCSPMKGHSHVYWYRQLPEEGLKFMVYLQKENIIDESGMPKERFSAEFPKEGPSILRIQQVVRGDSAAYFCASSDRGAGYTFGSGTRLTVV.

The chain links TRBV5-1 to TRBJ1-6, with TRBD1 matching 8 bases. Looked up from germline, CDR1 is SGHRS and CDR2 is YFSETQ. With V trimmed by 5 bases and J by 4 bases, 8 bases remained unmatched. CDR3 length: 16 amino acids. The CDR3 bases are TGCGCCAGCAGACTGGAGGGGACAGGTTATAATTCACCCCTCCACTTT. Translated, it gives CASRLEGTGYNSPLHF.

The chain has TRBV3-1 (or the pseudogene TRBV3-2) and TRBJ1-5, with 8 bases matching TRBD1. V trimming: 8 bases; J trimming: 0 bases; junction bases outside the gene matches: 12. Germline V gene data show CDR1 as LGHDT and CDR2 as YNNKEL (reference sequence). The CDR3 is 17 residues long. CDR3 sequence reads: CASARTGRGRSNQPQHF. The CDR3 DNA follows: TGTGCCAGCGCTAGGACAGGGCGGGGGCGTAGCAATCAGCCCCAGCATTTT.

The gene calls are TRBV7-2 and TRBJ2-7, with D perhaps matching TRBD1 (6 bases). The germline CDR1 and CDR2 sequences are SGHTA and FQGNSA. V was cut by 1 base and J by 0 bases, with 10 bases left in between. The CDR3 has 15 residues. CDR3 protein: CASSLVETGSYEQYF. The CDR3 DNA follows: TGTGCCAGCAGCTTAGTCGAGACAGGCTCCTACGAGCAGTACTTC.

The chain carries TRBV7-9 and TRBJ2-1, with TRBD2 identical over 9 bases. Germline trimming cut 5 bases from V and 4 bases from J; bases unmatched to any gene: 9. In germline, CDR1 is SEHNR, CDR2 FQNEAQ (reference sequence). This CDR3 comprises 16 residues. The CDR3 here is CASSPWSGGRYNEQFF. The CDR3 DNA reads as TGTGCCAGCAGCCCATGGAGCGGGGGGAGATACAATGAGCAGTTCTTC.